This paragraph reports one TCR beta chain. The source of the sample is a study of blood T cell repertoires in COVID-19. Study in general: The origin of the acute and convalescent COVID-19 samples was the United States, Italy and Spain.

Produced via immunoSEQ multiplex PCR; TCRdb's table is partial and in-frame only. The top ten clones hold roughly 7.2% of a sample with tens of thousands of clones, about 88% of them seen once. Per germline, CDR1 MNHEY and CDR2 SMNVEV (reference sequence). Losses at the gene ends were 5 bases for V and 8 bases for J; bases not matched to a gene: 10. The CDR3 totals 15 residues. This TCR came from a man between 60 and 75 years old with acute or convalescent COVID-19. The chain employs TRBV27 and TRBJ1-4; 8 nucleotides match TRBD1. The sequenced sample consisted of peripheral blood. The CDR3 sequence: CASSPQGARGEKLFF. CDR3 DNA: TGTGCCAGCAGTCCCCAGGGGGCGCGAGGAGAAAAACTGTTTTTT.